This passage covers 23 T cell receptor beta chains from one sample sequenced in a study of blood T cell repertoires in COVID-19. Some clones are missing from TCRdb's copy, which holds only in-frame ones; the method was immunoSEQ multiplex PCR. The sample records fewer than 250,000 clones, about nine tenths being singletons. Sequencing was done on a sample of peripheral blood. Source of these receptors: a woman aged 60 to 75 with acute or convalescent COVID-19.

This chain links TRBV10-1 with TRBJ2-1; 8 nucleotides agree with TRBD2. CDR3 length: 16 amino acids. Germline CDR1 is WNHNN and CDR2 is SYGVQD (reference sequence). Trimming removed 3 bases from V and 8 bases from J; junction bases left unmatched: 12. The CDR3 sequence is CASSESGVAGLDEQFF. In nucleotides, the CDR3 is TGCGCCAGCAGTGAATCGGGGGTAGCGGGGCTAGATGAGCAGTTCTTC.

The chain recombines TRBV3-1 (or the pseudogene TRBV3-2) with TRBJ1-1; possible D gene TRBD1, 6 bases. The V end was cut by 3 bases, the J end by 4 bases, with 12 bases between. CDR3 length: 14 residues. CDR1 and CDR2 from the germline V gene are LGHDT and YNNKEL (reference sequence). CDR3 coding DNA: TGTGCCAGCAGCCAGCTGGGCAGGGGCACTGAAGCTTTCTTT. This translates into CASSQLGRGTEAFF.

The gene calls are TRBV9 and TRBJ2-3, with D perhaps matching TRBD1 (7 bases). CDR3 size: 14 residues. The V gene's germline CDR1 is SGDLS and CDR2 YYNGEE. Deletions cut 6 bases from V and 3 bases from J, with 14 bases between. CDR3 protein: CASNMAGQTDTQYF. The CDR3 nucleotides read TGTGCCAGCAATATGGCGGGACAGACAGATACGCAGTATTTT. Full variable domain (remainder filled in from reference TRBV9 and TRBJ2-3): DSGVTQTPKHLITATGQRVTLRCSPRSGDLSVYWYQQSLDQGLQFLIQYYNGEERAKGNILERFSAQQFPDLHSELNLSSLELGDSALYFCASNMAGQTDTQYFGPGTRLTVL.

The CDR3 DNA reads TGCGCCAGCCGGACAGGGGAAGGGAACACCATATATTTT. It specifies CASRTGEGNTIYF. The J gene is TRBJ1-3, the V gene TRBV5-1; 9 bases match TRBD1. Germline V CDR1 and CDR2: SGHRS, YFSETQ. J lost 7 bases, V lost 7 bases, and 6 bases had no gene match. The length of the CDR3 is 13 residues.

V and J are TRBV7-9 and TRBJ1-5; D not certain. The germline V gene has CDR1 SEHNR and CDR2 FQNEAQ (reference sequence). V lost 5 bases and J 4 bases, leaving 6 bases between the germline ends. This CDR3 is built from 12 residues. This chain's CDR3 is CASSRENQPQHF. DNA of the CDR3: TGTGCCAGCAGCAGAGAAAATCAGCCCCAGCATTTT.

This clone was seen a single time. This chain connects TRBV10-2 to TRBJ1-1; 7 nucleotides agree with TRBD1. The CDR3 extends over 14 amino acids. The J segment lost 4 bases and the V segment lost 4 bases, leaving 6 bases of the junction unmatched. Germline CDR1 is WSHSY and CDR2 is SAAADI. This chain's CDR3 is CASSATGQGTEAFF. The CDR3 nucleotides read TGCGCCAGCAGTGCGACAGGGCAAGGCACTGAAGCTTTCTTT.

The V call is TRBV30, the J call TRBJ1-1; a possible D gene is TRBD1 (6 bases). V lost 5 bases, J lost 4 bases, and 14 bases lay in between. Germline CDR1 reads GTSNPN; CDR2 reads SVGIG (reference sequence). The CDR3 covers 13 residues. The CDR3 region has the DNA TGTGCCTGGTGTTGGGGGCGCAGCACTGAAGCTTTCTTT. Translating it yields CAWCWGRSTEAFF. The entire variable domain, with the rest obtained from reference TRBV30 and TRBJ1-1, is as follows: SQTIHQWPATLVQPVGSPLSLECTVEGTSNPNLYWYRQAAGRGLQLLFYSVGIGQISSEVPQNLSASRPQDRQFILSSKKLLLSDSGFYLCAWCWGRSTEAFFGQGTRLTVV.

The chain has TRBV29-1 and TRBJ1-1, with 12 bases matching TRBD1. J was trimmed by 3 bases and V by 6 bases; bases with no gene match: 8. Germline V gene lookup returns CDR1 SQVTM and CDR2 ANQGSEA. The CDR3 loop spans 15 amino acids. The CDR3 loop reads CSVLRGQGADTEAFF. CDR3 nucleotides: TGCAGCGTCCTAAGGGGACAGGGGGCTGACACTGAAGCTTTCTTT.

The V call is TRBV29-1, the J call TRBJ2-1, with TRBD1 matching 9 bases. This CDR3 spans 13 amino acids. V was pared by 4 bases and J by 6 bases, with 4 bases of the junction left unmatched. From germline, CDR1 is SQVTM and CDR2 ANQGSEA. The CDR3 bases are TGCAGCGTTGTGGGACAGGGCCCCAATGAGCAGTTCTTC. It encodes CSVVGQGPNEQFF.

This chain connects TRBV2 to TRBJ1-2; TRBD1 agrees at 7 bases. CDR3 length: 15 amino acids. With 4 bases clipped from V and 8 bases from J, the junction kept 13 bases outside the gene matches. Germline CDR1 SNHLY, CDR2 FYNNEI. CDR3 sequence (DNA): TGTGCCAGCAGTGTGAGGAGGGAGACAGGGATCGGCTACACCTTC. Its translation: CASSVRRETGIGYTF.

The J gene is TRBJ1-1, the V gene TRBV19, with 9 bases fitting TRBD1. V lost 5 bases to trimming and J lost 1 base; unmatched junction nucleotides: 2. The CDR3 extends over 14 amino acids. Germline values: CDR1 LNHDA, CDR2 SQIVND (reference sequence). Here the CDR3 reads CASSWTGANTEAFF. DNA of the CDR3: TGTGCCAGTAGTTGGACAGGGGCGAACACTGAAGCTTTCTTT.

The chain carries TRBV6-5 and TRBJ2-2; 10 bases are shared with TRBD2. CDR1 is MNHEY and CDR2 is SVGAGI in the germline V gene. The CDR3 is made up of 13 amino acids. For the CDR3, the DNA is TGTGCAACAGCGGGAGGGCCCGGCGGGGAGCTGTTTTTT. The encoded protein is CATAGGPGGELFF.

The V and J genes are TRBV6-5 and TRBJ1-2, with TRBD1 as a possible D gene (6 bases). V was shortened by 2 bases and J by 7 bases, with 17 bases between the two germline ends. Germline V gene data show CDR1 as MNHEY and CDR2 as SVGAGI. CDR3 length equals 15 residues. CDR3 in amino acids: CASSYGGGTFGGYTF. The CDR3 nucleotides are TGTGCCAGCAGTTACGGGGGGGGCACCTTCGGTGGCTACACCTTC.

The chain carries TRBV5-1 and TRBJ1-1, with 8 bases identical to TRBD1. CDR3 length: 13 residues. The trim removed 3 bases at V and 5 bases at J, leaving 3 bases unmatched. The V gene's germline CDR1 is SGHRS and CDR2 YFSETQ. The CDR3 loop is CASSWTGLTEAFF. CDR3 coding DNA: TGCGCCAGCAGCTGGACAGGGTTGACTGAAGCTTTCTTT.

The genes are TRBV9 and TRBJ1-1, with TRBD1 as a possible D gene (5 bases). Germline V gene data show CDR1 as SGDLS and CDR2 as YYNGEE. Trimming cost V 1 base and J 4 bases, with 17 bases left between them. The CDR3 covers 16 residues. The DNA for the CDR3 is TGTGCCAGCAGCGTATCAGTTCAGTTGGGGGGCACTGAAGCTTTCTTT. Translation: CASSVSVQLGGTEAFF.

V gene TRBV18 combines with J gene TRBJ2-7; D possibly corresponds to TRBD1 (6 bases). The germline gives CDR1 KGHSH, CDR2 LQKENI. Trimming removed 3 bases at V and 5 bases at J, with 17 bases between. The CDR3 is 15 amino acids. CDR3 amino acids: CASSPLIGQRDEQYF. The CDR3 region has the DNA TGTGCCAGCTCACCTCTGATAGGACAGAGGGACGAGCAGTACTTC. Full variable domain (outside the CDR3, taken from reference TRBV18 and TRBJ2-7): NAGVMQNPRHLVRRRGQEARLRCSPMKGHSHVYWYRQLPEEGLKFMVYLQKENIIDESGMPKERFSAEFPKEGPSILRIQQVVRGDSAAYFCASSPLIGQRDEQYFGPGTRLTVT.

The genes are TRBV25-1 and TRBJ1-6; the D gene is possibly TRBD1 (5 bases). The CDR3 runs 14 residues. CDR1 is MGHDK and CDR2 is SYGVNS in the germline V gene. V was trimmed by 6 bases and J by 7 bases, leaving 13 bases between them. The CDR3 protein is CASRPGDRNSPLHF. Written as DNA, the CDR3 is TGTGCCAGCAGGCCGGGGGACCGCAATTCACCCCTCCACTTT.

The chain couples TRBV5-1 to TRBJ1-2, with D possibly being TRBD1 (6 bases). The CDR3 runs to 16 residues. CDR1 and CDR2 from the germline V gene are SGHRS and YFSETQ. Trimming pared 1 base from V and 0 bases from J, leaving 13 bases between. CDR3 in amino acids: CASSLWGGQTNYGYTF. The CDR3 coding sequence is TGCGCCAGCAGCTTGTGGGGGGGACAAACTAACTATGGCTACACCTTC.

This clone was seen only once. V and J are TRBV4-2 and TRBJ1-2, with TRBD1 as a possible D gene (5 bases). CDR3 length: 17 residues. Germline CDR1 is LGHNA and CDR2 is YNFKEQ. Trimming removed 3 bases from V and 3 bases from J, with 20 bases in between. CDR3 in DNA: TGTGCCAGCAGCCACCCTCTCTCGGCCGGGGGAGACTATGGCTACACCTTC. Translated, it gives CASSHPLSAGGDYGYTF.

This clone was seen once. This sequence joins TRBV20-1 and TRBJ2-7; 9 bases align to TRBD2. CDR3 length: 14 residues. Looked up from germline, CDR1 is DFQATT and CDR2 is SNEGSKA (reference sequence). J lost 5 bases, V lost 3 bases, and 8 bases had no gene match. CDR3 in amino acids: CSASLPSGGNEQYF. The DNA of the CDR3 is TGCAGTGCTAGTCTGCCCAGCGGGGGGAACGAGCAGTACTTC.

In this sample, this clone turned up once. Other DNA sequences in this sample translate to the same CDR3. This sequence joins TRBV5-1 and TRBJ2-3; tentatively, D is TRBD1 (6 bases). V was trimmed by 0 bases and J by 3 bases, leaving 11 bases between them. The CDR3 has 15 amino acids. The germline V gene encodes CDR1 SGHRS and CDR2 YFSETQ. Written as DNA, the CDR3 is TGCGCCAGCAGCTTGGGAGGGGGTAGTACAGATACGCAGTATTTT. Protein sequence: CASSLGGGSTDTQYF.

The J gene is TRBJ2-5, the V gene TRBV6-4; 9 bases are a match to TRBD2. The CDR3 runs to 16 residues. V was clipped by 7 bases and J by 1 base; unmatched bases: 10. CDR1 and CDR2 (germline): MRHNA, SNTAGT. CDR3 sequence reads: CASTEWAGGLQETQYF. The CDR3 bases are TGTGCCAGCACCGAATGGGCGGGAGGGCTCCAAGAGACCCAGTACTTC.

In its sample, this clone was seen a few times. The chain links TRBV20-1 to TRBJ1-2; D gene unclear. CDR3 length equals 11 residues. V was pared by 0 bases and J by 6 bases, with 5 bases between. The V gene's germline CDR1 is DFQATT and CDR2 SNEGSKA (reference sequence). The CDR3 sequence is CSARDYDGYTF. The DNA of the CDR3 is TGCAGTGCTAGAGATTATGATGGCTACACCTTC.